This T cell receptor (beta chain) was sequenced in a study of blood T cell repertoires in COVID-19. About the research overall: COVID-19 samples collected from the United States, Italy and Spain covered acute and convalescent phases. PBMCs, B-cell-depleted T cells, or T cells provided the cDNA or gDNA that made up the material.

As originally analysed: Estimation of nucleated cell counts was performed using reference gene primer amplification. Assay used: immunoSEQ multiplex PCR; TCRdb lists only in-frame clones, some missing. V, J and clone size reflect that table, while D and trimming were determined from the DNA. The sample has approximately 150,000 clones; 75% to 90% are singletons. CDR3 length equals 14 residues. From germline, CDR1 is SEHNR and CDR2 FQNEAQ (reference sequence). V lost 4 bases to trimming and J lost 8 bases; unmatched junction nucleotides: 1. This sequence joins TRBV7-9 and TRBJ1-6; TRBD1 matches 11 bases. The sequenced material came from peripheral blood. The TCR sequence derives from a man between 65 and 79 years old with acute or convalescent COVID-19. The CDR3: CASSSGQGDSPLHF. CDR3 DNA: TGTGCCAGCAGCTCGGGACAGGGGGATTCACCCCTCCACTTT.